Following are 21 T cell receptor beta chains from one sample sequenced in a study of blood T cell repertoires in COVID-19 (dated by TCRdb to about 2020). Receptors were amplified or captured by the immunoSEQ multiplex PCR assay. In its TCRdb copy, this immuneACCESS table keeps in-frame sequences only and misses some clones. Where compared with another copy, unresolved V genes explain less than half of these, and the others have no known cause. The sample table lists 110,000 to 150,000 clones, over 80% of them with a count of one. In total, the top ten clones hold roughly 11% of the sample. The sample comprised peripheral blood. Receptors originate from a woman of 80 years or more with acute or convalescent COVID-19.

CDR3 sequence reads: CASSLVPGGMNTEAFF. The DNA of the CDR3 is TGTGCCAGCAGCTTGGTCCCAGGGGGCATGAACACTGAAGCTTTCTTT. The chain joins TRBV5-5 to TRBJ1-1, with 8 bases that match TRBD1. Germline V gene data show CDR1 as SGHKS and CDR2 as YYEKEE (reference sequence). V was pared by 0 bases and J by 0 bases, with 4 bases of the junction left unmatched. The CDR3 is made up of 16 amino acids.

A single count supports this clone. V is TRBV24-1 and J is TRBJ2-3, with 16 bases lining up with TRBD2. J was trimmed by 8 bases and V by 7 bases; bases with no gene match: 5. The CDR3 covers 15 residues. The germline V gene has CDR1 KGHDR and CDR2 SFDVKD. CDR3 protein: CATSAGTSGGATQYF. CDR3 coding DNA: TGTGCCACCAGCGCGGGGACTAGCGGGGGGGCTACGCAGTATTTT.

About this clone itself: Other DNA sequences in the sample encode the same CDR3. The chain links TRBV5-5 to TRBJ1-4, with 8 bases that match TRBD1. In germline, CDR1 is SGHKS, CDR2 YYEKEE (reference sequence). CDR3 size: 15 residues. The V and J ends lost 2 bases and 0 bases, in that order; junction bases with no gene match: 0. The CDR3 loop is CASSLQGATNEKLFF. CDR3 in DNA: TGTGCCAGCAGCTTACAGGGGGCAACTAATGAAAAACTGTTTTTT.

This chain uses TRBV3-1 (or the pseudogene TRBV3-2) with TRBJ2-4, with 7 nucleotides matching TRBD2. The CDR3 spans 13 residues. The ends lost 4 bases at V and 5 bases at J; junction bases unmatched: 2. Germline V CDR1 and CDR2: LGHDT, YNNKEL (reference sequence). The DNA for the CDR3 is TGTGCCAGCAGCCCGGGACTACAAAACATTCAGTACTTC. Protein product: CASSPGLQNIQYF.

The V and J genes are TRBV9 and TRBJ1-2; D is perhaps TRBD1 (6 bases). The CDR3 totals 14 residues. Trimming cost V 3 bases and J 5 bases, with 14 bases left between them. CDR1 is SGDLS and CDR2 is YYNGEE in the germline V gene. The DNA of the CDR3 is TGTGCCAGCAGCGACCTAAGAACAGGGTATGGCTACACCTTC. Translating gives CASSDLRTGYGYTF.

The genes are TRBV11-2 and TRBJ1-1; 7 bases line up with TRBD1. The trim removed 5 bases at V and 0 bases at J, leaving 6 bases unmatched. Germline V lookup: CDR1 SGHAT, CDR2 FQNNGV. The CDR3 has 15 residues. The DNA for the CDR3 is TGTGCCAGCAGCCTTACAGGGGCGATGAACACTGAAGCTTTCTTT. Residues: CASSLTGAMNTEAFF. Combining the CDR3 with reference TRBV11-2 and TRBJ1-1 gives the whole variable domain EAGVAQSPRYKIIEKRQSVAFWCNPISGHATLYWYQQILGQGPKLLIQFQNNGVVDDSQLPKDRFSAERLKGVDSTLKIQPAKLEDSAVYLCASSLTGAMNTEAFFGQGTRLTVV.

CDR3 bases: TGTGCCTGGACCGGGTTCTCTGGAAACACCATATATTTT. This encodes CAWTGFSGNTIYF. V usage is TRBV30 and J usage is TRBJ1-3, with D unclear. With 4 bases removed from V and 0 bases from J, the gap between germline ends came to 7 bases. The CDR3 consists of 13 residues. From germline, CDR1 is GTSNPN and CDR2 SVGIG (reference sequence).

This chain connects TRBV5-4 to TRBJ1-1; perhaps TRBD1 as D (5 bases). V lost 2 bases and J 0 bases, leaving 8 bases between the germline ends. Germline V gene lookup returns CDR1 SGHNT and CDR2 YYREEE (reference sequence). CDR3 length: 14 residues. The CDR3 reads CASSLGQMNTEAFF. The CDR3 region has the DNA TGTGCCAGCAGCTTAGGACAAATGAACACTGAAGCTTTCTTT.

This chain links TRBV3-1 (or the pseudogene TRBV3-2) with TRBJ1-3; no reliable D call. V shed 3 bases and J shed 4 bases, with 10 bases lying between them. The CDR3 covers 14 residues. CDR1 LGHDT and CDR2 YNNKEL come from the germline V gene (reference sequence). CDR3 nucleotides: TGTGCCAGCAGCCAGACCCACGGGGGAAACACCATATATTTT. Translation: CASSQTHGGNTIYF.

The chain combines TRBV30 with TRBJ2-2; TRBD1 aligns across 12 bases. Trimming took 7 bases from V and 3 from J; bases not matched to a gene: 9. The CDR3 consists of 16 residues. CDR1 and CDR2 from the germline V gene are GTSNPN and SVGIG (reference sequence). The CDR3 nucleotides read TGTGCCTTCCGGGACAGGGGGCTTAGGGACACCGGGGAGCTGTTTTTT. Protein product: CAFRDRGLRDTGELFF.

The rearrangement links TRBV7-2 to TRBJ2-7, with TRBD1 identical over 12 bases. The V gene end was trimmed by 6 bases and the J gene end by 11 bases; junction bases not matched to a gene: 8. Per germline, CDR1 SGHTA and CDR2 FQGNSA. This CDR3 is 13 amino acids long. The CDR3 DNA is TGTGCCAGCAGACCCGGGACAGGGGGCAGGGAGTACTTC. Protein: CASRPGTGGREYF.

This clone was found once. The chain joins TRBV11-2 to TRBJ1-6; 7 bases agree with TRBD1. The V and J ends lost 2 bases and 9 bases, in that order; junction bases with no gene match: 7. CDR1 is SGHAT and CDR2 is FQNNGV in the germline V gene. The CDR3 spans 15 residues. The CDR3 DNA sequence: TGTGCCAGCAGCTTACTCCAGGGGGTGGGTTCACCCCTCCACTTT. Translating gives CASSLLQGVGSPLHF.

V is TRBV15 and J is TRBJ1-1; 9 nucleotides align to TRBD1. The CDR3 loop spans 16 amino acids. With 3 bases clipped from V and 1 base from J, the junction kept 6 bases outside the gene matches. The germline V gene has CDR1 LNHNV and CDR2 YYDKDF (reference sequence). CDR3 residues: CATSSRYRGRNTEAFF. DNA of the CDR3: TGTGCCACCAGCAGTAGGTACAGGGGGCGGAACACTGAAGCTTTCTTT.

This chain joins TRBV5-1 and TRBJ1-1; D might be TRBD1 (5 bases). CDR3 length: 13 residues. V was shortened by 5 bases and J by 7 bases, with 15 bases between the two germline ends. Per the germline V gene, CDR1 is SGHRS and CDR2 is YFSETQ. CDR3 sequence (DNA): TGCGCCAGCAGAGACGGGGGATATGGTGAAGCTTTCTTT. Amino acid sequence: CASRDGGYGEAFF.

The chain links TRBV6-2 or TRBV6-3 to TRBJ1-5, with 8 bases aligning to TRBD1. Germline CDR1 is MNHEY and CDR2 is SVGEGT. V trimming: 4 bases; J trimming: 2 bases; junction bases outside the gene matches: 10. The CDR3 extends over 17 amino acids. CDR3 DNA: TGTGCCAGCAGTTTAAAGACAGGGGCTAGTGGCAATCAGCCCCAGCATTTT. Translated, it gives CASSLKTGASGNQPQHF.

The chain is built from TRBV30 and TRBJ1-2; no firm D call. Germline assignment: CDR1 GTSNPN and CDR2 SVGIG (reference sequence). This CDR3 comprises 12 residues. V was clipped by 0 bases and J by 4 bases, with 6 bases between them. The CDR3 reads CAWSVTSYGYTF. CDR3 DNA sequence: TGTGCCTGGAGTGTAACGAGCTATGGCTACACCTTC. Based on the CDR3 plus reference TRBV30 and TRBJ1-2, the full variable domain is SQTIHQWPATLVQPVGSPLSLECTVEGTSNPNLYWYRQAAGRGLQLLFYSVGIGQISSEVPQNLSASRPQDRQFILSSKKLLLSDSGFYLCAWSVTSYGYTFGSGTRLTVV.

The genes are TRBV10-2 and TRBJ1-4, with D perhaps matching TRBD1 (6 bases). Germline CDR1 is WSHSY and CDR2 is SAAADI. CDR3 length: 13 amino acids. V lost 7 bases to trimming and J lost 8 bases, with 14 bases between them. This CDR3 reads CASKQGLLEKLFF. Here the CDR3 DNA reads TGCGCCAGCAAACAGGGCCTTTTGGAAAAACTGTTTTTT.

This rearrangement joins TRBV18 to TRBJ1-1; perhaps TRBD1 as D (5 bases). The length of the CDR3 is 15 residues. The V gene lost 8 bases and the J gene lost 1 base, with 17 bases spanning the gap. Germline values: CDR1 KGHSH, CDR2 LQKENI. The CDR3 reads CASRSGAGRNTEAFF. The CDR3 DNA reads TGTGCCAGCCGAAGTGGGGCGGGGAGGAACACTGAAGCTTTCTTT.

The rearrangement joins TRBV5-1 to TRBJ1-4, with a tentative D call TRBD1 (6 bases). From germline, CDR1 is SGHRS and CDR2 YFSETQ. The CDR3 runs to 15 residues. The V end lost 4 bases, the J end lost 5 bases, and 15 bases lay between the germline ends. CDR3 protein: CASSLEGVPNEKLFF. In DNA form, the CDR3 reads TGCGCCAGCAGCCTTGAGGGGGTCCCCAATGAAAAACTGTTTTTT.

CDR3 nucleotides: TGTGCCAGCAGCCGTAACCAGGGTGTCAATCAGCCCCAGCATTTT. This codes for CASSRNQGVNQPQHF. The chain employs TRBV7-6 and TRBJ1-5; a possible D gene is TRBD1 (5 bases). This CDR3 contains 15 residues. V lost 5 bases and J lost 3, with 14 bases in between. CDR1 is SGHVS and CDR2 is FNYEAQ in the germline V gene. Full variable domain (missing parts from reference TRBV7-6 and TRBJ1-5): GAGVSQSPRYKVTKRGQDVALRCDPISGHVSLYWYRQALGQGPEFLTYFNYEAQQDKSGLPNDRFSAERPEGSISTLTIQRTEQRDSAMYRCASSRNQGVNQPQHFGDGTRLSIL.

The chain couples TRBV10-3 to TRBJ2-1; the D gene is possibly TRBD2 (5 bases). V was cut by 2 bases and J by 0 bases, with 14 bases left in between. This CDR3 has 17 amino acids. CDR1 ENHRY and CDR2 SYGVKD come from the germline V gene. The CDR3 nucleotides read TGTGCCATCAGTGAGGATGCCGCGGGCAGCTCCTACAATGAGCAGTTCTTC. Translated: CAISEDAAGSSYNEQFF.